The 13 T cell receptor beta chains below come from one sample, sequenced in a study of cytomegalovirus exposure and HLA in healthy donors (dated by TCRdb to the late 2010s). The library was obtained by the immunoSEQ multiplex PCR assay. A mixture of 60 forward primers for TCR Vbeta segments and 13 reverse primers for TCR Jbeta segments was used in the multiplex PCR. In its TCRdb copy, this immuneACCESS table keeps in-frame sequences only and misses some clones. Where compared with another copy, unresolved V genes explain less than half of these, and the others have no known cause. Across this sample there are fewer than 200,000 clones, with roughly three quarters seen only once. Approximately 6.9% of the sample comes from the top ten. The specimen was PBMCs. These receptors all come from a man aged 35-49 years in good health and CMV-seropositive.

This clone was observed a single time. The chain uses TRBV7-8 and TRBJ2-7; 12 bases line up with TRBD2. Germline V gives CDR1 SGHVS, CDR2 FQNEAQ. The V gene end was trimmed by 5 bases and the J gene end by 0 bases; junction bases not matched to a gene: 5. This CDR3 has 16 amino acids. CDR3 protein: CASSQTSGGDSYEQYF. Written as DNA, the CDR3 is TGTGCCAGCAGCCAGACTAGCGGGGGCGACTCCTACGAGCAGTACTTC.

Concerning this clone itself: Here the CDR3 omits its conserved ending phenylalanine or tryptophan, so a read error is the likely source. J is TRBJ1-1 and V is TRBV4-3; D is perhaps TRBD1 (5 bases). This CDR3 comprises 14 residues. The V and J ends lost 0 bases and 5 bases respectively, with 10 bases between them. CDR1 LGHNA and CDR2 YSLEER come from the germline V gene. This CDR3 reads CASSQEVEGTEAFL. CDR3 DNA sequence: TGCGCCAGCAGCCAAGAAGTAGAGGGGACTGAAGCTTTCCTT.

The chain combines TRBV5-1 with TRBJ2-7; no definite D call. V was pared by 4 bases and J by 6 bases, with 23 bases between. The germline gives CDR1 SGHRS, CDR2 YFSETQ. The CDR3 contains 16 residues. In nucleotides, the CDR3 is TGCGCCAGCAGCCTAACGAACAGTGGCCCATATGCCGAGCAGTACTTC. This codes for CASSLTNSGPYAEQYF.

The genes are TRBV7-9 and TRBJ2-3; 7 bases fit TRBD2. V dropped 7 bases and J dropped 1; count of bases not matched to a gene: 11. This CDR3 comprises 16 residues. Germline CDR1 is SEHNR and CDR2 is FQNEAQ (reference sequence). For the CDR3, the DNA is TGTGCCAGCAAGCAGAGCGGGGCTACCCGCACAGATACGCAGTATTTT. Residues: CASKQSGATRTDTQYF.

In this sample, this clone turned up once. This rearrangement joins TRBV27 to TRBJ1-5, with no clear D. The CDR3 has 13 residues. Germline-derived CDR1 and CDR2 are MNHEY and SMNVEV (reference sequence). The V gene lost 5 bases and the J gene lost 5 bases, with 10 bases spanning the gap. The CDR3 DNA reads as TGTGCCAGCAGTCTGACGCGGGATCAGCCCCAGCATTTT. Its protein product is CASSLTRDQPQHF.

Comments on this clone: The junction shows a germline mismatch at one end, possibly a read error. V gene TRBV19 combines with J gene TRBJ2-5; 8 bases agree with TRBD1. CDR1 and CDR2 (germline): LNHDA, SQIVND (reference sequence). This CDR3 has 15 amino acids. As DNA, the CDR3 is TGTGCCAGTAGAAACAGGGGGTCGTACCAAGAGACTCAGTACTTC. Amino acid sequence: CASRNRGSYQETQYF.

This sequence joins TRBV10-3 and TRBJ1-1; perhaps TRBD1 as D (6 bases). CDR1 is ENHRY, CDR2 SYGVKD, per germline. This CDR3 has 14 residues. V lost 3 bases and J lost 12, with 20 bases in between. In nucleotides, the CDR3 is TGTGCCATCAGTGAAGCGGGGGCAGGGAAGGGGACTTTCTTT. Protein: CAISEAGAGKGTFF.

This clone was counted between two and nine times. This sequence joins TRBV27 and TRBJ1-1; D is perhaps TRBD1 (5 bases). Trimming left V 5 bases short and J 0 bases short, with 16 bases between. Germline V CDR1 and CDR2: MNHEY, SMNVEV (reference sequence). This CDR3 contains 16 residues. In DNA, the CDR3 is TGTGCCAGCAGTCGGACACCTCCCGTCATGAACACTGAAGCTTTCTTT. The encoded protein is CASSRTPPVMNTEAFF.

This sequence joins TRBV18 and TRBJ2-2; a weak D match, TRBD2 (5 bases). V was pared by 2 bases and J by 4 bases, with 14 bases between. Germline V lookup: CDR1 KGHSH, CDR2 LQKENI. This CDR3 has 16 residues. The CDR3 protein is CASSPSGLRGTGELFF. The CDR3 bases are TGTGCCAGCTCACCAAGCGGTCTCCGGGGCACCGGGGAGCTGTTTTTT.

CDR3 DNA sequence: TGTGCCAGCAGTCTAGCGGGGGGAATCTACAATGAGCAGTTCTTC. Encoded protein: CASSLAGGIYNEQFF. This chain uses TRBV2 with TRBJ2-1; 11 positions match TRBD2. The germline V gene has CDR1 SNHLY and CDR2 FYNNEI. The CDR3 is 15 residues long. V shed 5 bases and J 3 bases; nucleotides not matched to a gene: 3. Variable domain in full (rest from reference TRBV2 and TRBJ2-1): EPEVTQTPSHQVTQMGQEVILRCVPISNHLYFYWYRQILGQKVEFLVSFYNNEISEKSEIFDDQFSVERPDGSNFTLKIRSTKLEDSAMYFCASSLAGGIYNEQFFGPGTRLTVL.

The chain joins TRBV5-1 to TRBJ1-2; 7 nucleotides line up with TRBD1. V lost 2 bases to trimming and J lost 4 bases; unmatched junction nucleotides: 5. This CDR3 region has 14 residues. In germline, CDR1 is SGHRS, CDR2 YFSETQ. CDR3 sequence (DNA): TGCGCCAGCAGCTTCGACAGGGCTAGCTATGGCTACACCTTC. Residues: CASSFDRASYGYTF.

The V gene is TRBV6-5, the J gene TRBJ2-7; the D is unclear. Germline CDR1 and CDR2: MNHEY and SVGAGI. Trimming removed 7 bases from V and 4 bases from J, with 8 bases in between. CDR3 length: 11 residues. The CDR3 here is CASTERYEQYF. In nucleotides, the CDR3 is TGTGCCAGCACCGAGCGATACGAGCAGTACTTC.

Only a few counts were recorded for this clone. This sequence joins TRBV25-1 and TRBJ1-5; TRBD1 is a possible D gene (5 bases). Germline lookup yields CDR1 MGHDK and CDR2 SYGVNS. There are 14 residues in the CDR3. V dropped 3 bases and J dropped 5 bases, with 11 bases sitting between them. The CDR3 region is CASSDVDTYQPQHF. CDR3 nucleotides: TGTGCCAGCAGTGATGTGGACACCTATCAGCCCCAGCATTTT.